The subject of this entry is one TCR beta chain. This clonotype came up many times. Its antigen target is currently unknown. No much larger clone exists at a distance of one base, and base qualities are not known. The data stem from a study of T cells in Graves' hyperthyroidism and ophthalmopathy (dated by TCRdb to the late 2010s). In terms of the full investigation: Peripheral blood was collected at initial diagnosis, before any treatment. The paper describes TCR Vbeta CDR3 sequencing of 140 or so peripheral blood samples, made up of about 41 ophthalmopathy patients, more than 70 hyperthyroidism patients and roughly 17 progressor patients. The 100 discovery patients were randomly split 7:3 into training and test sets. To identify distinguishing TCR V-J signatures, a discovery cohort of some 99 patients was used, comprising 40 to 45 with Graves' ophthalmopathy and 57 with stable Graves' hyperthyroidism. In addition, the study compared T-cell repertoires in thyroid tissue and in blood from roughly 6 Graves' hyperthyroidism patients. Once sampling was done, hyperthyroidism patients were given methimazole at a starting dose of 30 mg daily, whereas ophthalmopathy patients were given high-dose intravenous methylprednisolone. Whether ophthalmopathy could be predicted prospectively was tested in an independent validation cohort made up of approximately 19 hyperthyroidism patients plus 17 patients who later progressed to ophthalmopathy.

Amplification of TCR beta CDR3 regions was carried out from RNA transcripts. For the first round of RT-PCR on the TCR CDR3, the HTBI primer set was used together with the Qiagen OneStep RT-PCR kit. Libraries were constructed in a second round of multiplex PCR, after which size selection and purification were carried out. The libraries were sequenced on an Illumina HiSeq2000 using paired-end 100 bp reads. As for the original processing: SOAPnuke was used to process the raw data, with reads discarded if the reads contained adapters or uncalled bases, had a mean Phred below 15, or lacked an exact constant-primer or identifier match. COPE v1.2.5 was used to merge the high-quality paired reads, and each unique nucleotide sequence was defined as a clonotype. MiTCR v1.1 was used to align clonotypes to the IMGT TRBV, TRBD and TRBJ reference segments. The analysis was restricted to V-J combinations with a frequency above 0.0001, which together covered 99.2% of the repertoires. The TCS score was defined as F50 (clonal expansion) divided by E x V (chaos), with BLOSUM62-based TCRdist calculated between CDR3 peptides within each V-J. Welch's t-statistics and random forest reduced several hundred V-J features to 10 to 15, which were used in a naive Bayes classifier (R e1071). TCRdb reworked the public reads: Q25 trimming with fastp, MiXCR clone assembly, productive beta chains retained. When rows share a CDR3 protein, they turn into one entry using the most common DNA and genes. These V and J calls originate from TCRdb's pipeline instead of the authors' own analysis. Here the sample has 400,000 or so distinct CDR3 sequences; approximately 14% occur a single time. The top ten clones comprise less than 20% of the sample.

From the cysteine up to the phenylalanine, the CDR3 has a length of 15 residues. This entry keeps only the CDR3 DNA: 45 bases, framed from base 1. Ends trimmed: V by 5 bases, J by 5 bases; bases unmatched to a gene: 10. The germline V gene sets CDR1 to SGHAT and CDR2 to FQNNGV. Summary of the overall study and its limitations: In validation, the model predicted progression to ophthalmopathy a median of around six months before onset, with around 70% sensitivity and almost 75% specificity. Blood samples also contained most of the expanded thyroid clonotypes (frequency above 0.001), which suggests that blood repertoires may reflect thyroid immune responses. No statistical method was used to fix the sample size in advance, and group allocation was not hidden from the investigators. A model built on a 13 V-J signature distinguished ophthalmopathy from stable hyperthyroidism, reaching over 85% sensitivity and 81.08% specificity in cross-validation and 80%/75% in testing.

In the ophthalmopathy patients, disease was moderately to severely active, with a Clinical Activity Score of 3 or more, a NOSPECS grade of 4 or more, and a duration of less than 3 months. Patients with uncontrolled infections, other autoimmune diseases, pregnancy or lactation were excluded. Diagnoses were established on the basis of clinical symptoms, serum thyroxine and TRAb, thyroid ultrasound, and orbital computed tomography. Ficoll-Paque density gradient centrifugation was used to isolate PBMCs from around 10 ml of fresh peripheral blood. Total RNA was extracted using Trizol reagent, and RNA quality was assessed on an Agilent 2100 Bioanalyzer.

The sequenced sample was blood. The TCR was taken from a woman aged 25 to 39 with Graves' ophthalmopathy. This chain joins TRBV11-2 to TRBJ2-5, and 8 bases in between align with TRBD2. The nucleotides read TGTGCCAGCAGCCGTTTCGAAAGCGGGGGTGAGACCCAGTACTTC. It translates to CASSRFESGGETQYF.